This T cell receptor (beta chain) was captured by sequencing in a study of CD8 T cells in Susac syndrome (dated by TCRdb to about 2019). About the investigation overall: Repertoire sequencing was used to test whether CD8+ T cell activation and differentiation in Susac syndrome was antigen driven.

As to this clonotype: It lacks a known antigen. One base away there is no much larger clone; base qualities are not given.

The CDR3 starts with the cysteine, ends with the phenylalanine, and has 13 residues. Just CDR3 DNA is preserved here, 39 bases in frame from base 1. V is trimmed back by 8 bases and J by 4 bases, and the junction contains 6 bases that no gene match accounts for. Sequences SQVTM (CDR1) and ANQGSEA (CDR2) are obtained from the germline V gene. Peripheral blood CD8+ and CD4+ T cells from healthy donors, Susac syndrome patients and multiple sclerosis patients were profiled using high-throughput TCR beta sequencing. Multiple sclerosis controls were treatment-naive patients with stable or active relapsing-remitting disease fulfilling revised McDonald criteria. Bulk CD8+ and CD4+ T cells were purified by magnetic negative isolation, while CD8+ TEMRA cells were enriched using FACS. Blood was collected in EDTA tubes and processed within 24 hours, with PBMCs isolated through density gradient centrifugation. PBMCs intended for TCR sequencing were cryopreserved in liquid nitrogen and thawed later in a water bath at 37 degrees C. A purity of at least 90% was achieved for sorted or isolated CD4+, CD8+ and CD8+ TEMRA cells.

RNA was extracted with the RNeasy kit and 0.5 to 1 ug was reverse transcribed using random hexamers. The immunoSEQ multiplex PCR assay, covering 54 Vbeta and 13 Jbeta segments, was used to amplify TCR beta CDR3 regions. Bias from PCR amplification was corrected by using a synthetic template baseline for primer optimization and for computational correction. Regarding the original processing steps: Reads were assigned to V, D and J genes according to IMGT and analyzed in immunoSEQ Analyzer, with only productive sequences retained. To calculate clonality, Shannon entropy was normalized by log2 of the number of productive unique sequences and then subtracted from one. For each patient and control, public and private clones were evaluated among the 100 most prevalent clones. Clones were defined as Susac-specific when absent from the healthy and MS cohorts, from about a thousand published viral clones and from other ImmuneACCESS disease sequences. The public reads were run again by TCRdb, first through fastp at Q25 and then through MiXCR, and only productive beta chains were kept. Rows merge per CDR3 protein into single entries with the most common DNA and genes. TCRdb assigned the V and J calls; the authors' analysis was not used. In this sample the table shows around 150,000 distinct CDR3 sequences, 95% of which occur a single time. The ten most abundant clones make up 0.11% of the sample.

General study outcomes and caveats: The study acknowledged that relatively few individuals were included in the TCR sequencing and HLA analysis.

The sequencing sample was made of CD4+ T cells from PBMCs. The chain is assembled from TRBV29-1 and TRBJ2-3; TRBD1 matches 10 bases in the middle. The receptor was isolated from a human donor with multiple sclerosis. For the CDR3, the sequence is CSFSDRGADTQYF. The DNA reads as follows: TGCAGCTTTTCGGACAGGGGGGCAGATACGCAGTATTTT.